This is a list of T cell receptor beta chains from one sample in a study of identical twins. TCRdb itself ran the 5' RACE reads through MiXCR, one entry per CDR3 protein. The sample holds some 900,000 distinct CDR3 sequences; roughly an eighth are singletons and the top ten take about 1.5%. These data were also filed under a second study, of yellow fever vaccine responses in identical twins.

The specimen was PBMCs. The source is a woman between 18 and 29 years old in good health. Both conserved end residues are part of each CDR3. The order of the fields is V gene, clone size, J gene, D gene, CDR3 protein, CDR3 DNA. A D gene is named only where the DNA matches it firmly. Clone sizes are given selectively: once, few, many, or a class where the clone is expanded.

v_gene: TRBV28
abundance: .
j_gene: TRBJ1-2
d_gene: .
CDR3aa: CASSLEGSQGYTF
CDR3nt: TGTGCCAGCAGTTTGGAGGGATCTCAGGGCTACACCTTC

v_gene: TRBV29-1
abundance: many
j_gene: TRBJ2-2
d_gene: .
CDR3aa: CSVGSGLTGELFF
CDR3nt: TGCAGCGTTGGCAGCGGGCTCACCGGGGAGCTGTTTTTT

v_gene: TRBV12-3/TRBV12-4
abundance: many
j_gene: TRBJ2-1
d_gene: .
CDR3aa: CASSLGSLEQFF
CDR3nt: TGTGCCAGCAGTTTAGGTTCCCTTGAGCAGTTCTTC

v_gene: TRBV9
abundance: few
j_gene: TRBJ2-2
d_gene: .
CDR3aa: CASSVGRPTNTGELFF
CDR3nt: TGTGCCAGCAGCGTAGGCAGACCCACGAACACCGGGGAGCTGTTTTTT

v_gene: TRBV12-3/TRBV12-4
abundance: many
j_gene: TRBJ2-3
d_gene: TRBD1
CDR3aa: CASSAGTGDPNTQYF
CDR3nt: TGTGCCAGCAGTGCCGGGACAGGGGACCCCAATACGCAGTATTTT

v_gene: TRBV5-6
abundance: .
j_gene: TRBJ2-1
d_gene: TRBD2
CDR3aa: CASSSQRGGVYNEQFF
CDR3nt: TGTGCCAGCAGCTCCCAGCGGGGGGGCGTATACAATGAGCAGTTCTTC

v_gene: TRBV19
abundance: few
j_gene: TRBJ2-5
d_gene: TRBD1
CDR3aa: CASSPRDRGNSETQYF
CDR3nt: TGTGCCAGTAGCCCCCGAGACAGGGGGAATTCAGAGACCCAGTACTTC

v_gene: TRBV3-1
abundance: many
j_gene: TRBJ2-3
d_gene: TRBD2
CDR3aa: CASSLELAGGSDTQYF
CDR3nt: TGTGCCAGCAGCCTAGAGTTAGCGGGAGGATCAGATACGCAGTATTTT

v_gene: TRBV4-1
abundance: many
j_gene: TRBJ2-1
d_gene: .
CDR3aa: CASSQEQGSYNEQFF
CDR3nt: TGCGCCAGCAGCCAAGAACAGGGCTCCTACAATGAGCAGTTCTTC

v_gene: TRBV2
abundance: few
j_gene: TRBJ2-2
d_gene: .
CDR3aa: CASSEGYGELFF
CDR3nt: TGTGCCAGCAGTGAAGGGTACGGGGAGCTGTTTTTT

v_gene: TRBV5-1
abundance: .
j_gene: TRBJ1-2
d_gene: .
CDR3aa: CASSPGRQDPYGYTF
CDR3nt: TGCGCCAGCAGCCCCGGACGGCAGGACCCCTATGGCTACACCTTC

v_gene: TRBV12-3/TRBV12-4
abundance: .
j_gene: TRBJ1-1
d_gene: TRBD1
CDR3aa: CASSSTGGFAEAFF
CDR3nt: TGTGCCAGCAGTTCGACAGGGGGGTTCGCTGAAGCTTTCTTT

v_gene: TRBV20-1
abundance: .
j_gene: TRBJ2-1
d_gene: TRBD2
CDR3aa: CCARRTSGKYNEQFF
CDR3nt: TGCTGTGCTAGGAGGACTAGCGGGAAATACAATGAGCAGTTCTTC

v_gene: TRBV20-1
abundance: .
j_gene: TRBJ2-2
d_gene: TRBD1
CDR3aa: CSAVRIQGASNTGELFF
CDR3nt: TGCAGTGCGGTGCGCATACAGGGGGCCTCGAACACCGGGGAGCTGTTTTTT

v_gene: TRBV9
abundance: few
j_gene: TRBJ2-1
d_gene: .
CDR3aa: CASSPEGAVYNEQFF
CDR3nt: TGTGCCAGCAGCCCTGAGGGAGCGGTCTACAATGAGCAGTTCTTC

v_gene: TRBV10-3
abundance: few
j_gene: TRBJ2-1
d_gene: .
CDR3aa: CASCSERANEQFF
CDR3nt: TGTGCCTCGTGTAGCGAGAGGGCCAATGAGCAGTTCTTC

v_gene: TRBV9
abundance: .
j_gene: TRBJ2-3
d_gene: TRBD2
CDR3aa: CASSGSGTKPRSDTQYF
CDR3nt: TGTGCCAGCAGCGGAAGCGGGACCAAACCTCGATCAGATACGCAGTATTTT

v_gene: TRBV13
abundance: .
j_gene: TRBJ2-1
d_gene: TRBD2
CDR3aa: CASVPSGPWNEQFF
CDR3nt: TGTGCCAGCGTTCCTAGCGGACCATGGAATGAGCAGTTCTTC

v_gene: TRBV25-1
abundance: many
j_gene: TRBJ2-1
d_gene: TRBD2
CDR3aa: CASSVASGHNEQFF
CDR3nt: TGTGCCAGCAGTGTGGCTAGCGGACACAATGAGCAGTTCTTC

v_gene: TRBV12-3/TRBV12-4
abundance: .
j_gene: TRBJ2-7
d_gene: .
CDR3aa: CASRTRGPEQYF
CDR3nt: TGTGCCAGCAGGACTCGAGGGCCCGAGCAGTACTTC

v_gene: TRBV9
abundance: .
j_gene: TRBJ1-3
d_gene: .
CDR3aa: CASSLTYFEGNTIYF
CDR3nt: TGTGCCAGCAGCCTTACTTATTTTGAAGGAAACACCATATATTTT

v_gene: TRBV24-1
abundance: many
j_gene: TRBJ2-1
d_gene: TRBD2
CDR3aa: CATSDLHSAGGDNEQFF
CDR3nt: TGTGCCACCAGTGATTTGCATTCAGCGGGGGGGGACAATGAGCAGTTCTTC

v_gene: TRBV20-1
abundance: .
j_gene: TRBJ2-2
d_gene: .
CDR3aa: CSARAPRGNTGELFF
CDR3nt: TGCAGTGCTAGAGCTCCCAGGGGGAACACCGGGGAGCTGTTTTTT

v_gene: TRBV7-8
abundance: .
j_gene: TRBJ2-5
d_gene: .
CDR3aa: CASSQGRRLGWSETQYF
CDR3nt: TGTGCCAGCAGCCAAGGGAGGCGGTTAGGTTGGTCAGAGACCCAGTACTTC

v_gene: TRBV6-2/TRBV6-3
abundance: few
j_gene: TRBJ2-1
d_gene: .
CDR3aa: CASSPLAGLLYNEQFF
CDR3nt: TGTGCCAGCAGCCCCCTTGCGGGGCTACTTTACAATGAGCAGTTCTTC